These 22 T cell receptor beta chains came from one sample sequenced in a study of T cell responses to AZD1222 COVID-19 vaccine. Sequenced by immunoSEQ multiplex PCR; TCRdb stores in-frame clones only, minus some. The profile shows approximately 90,000 clones, 90% of them singletons. The material was peripheral blood, obtained on day 0 of AZD1222 vaccination. The receptor set was obtained from an adult in good health.

This chain uses TRBV28 with TRBJ2-3; TRBD2 might be the D (6 bases). Trimming removed 4 bases at V and 2 bases at J, with 13 bases between. CDR3 length: 15 residues. Germline assignment: CDR1 MDHEN and CDR2 SYDVKM. The CDR3 loop is CASSSTSRNTDTQYF. The DNA of the CDR3 is TGTGCCAGCAGTTCAACTAGCAGAAACACAGATACGCAGTATTTT.

This chain links TRBV27 with TRBJ1-1; no definite D call. The CDR3 is made up of 13 amino acids. Between the trimmed V and J ends, which lost 4 bases and 1 base, there was a span of 7 bases. The germline gives CDR1 MNHEY, CDR2 SMNVEV (reference sequence). The chain's CDR3 is CASSSTENTEAFF. The CDR3 DNA reads as TGTGCCAGCAGTTCCACAGAGAACACTGAAGCTTTCTTT.

This sequence joins TRBV14 and TRBJ2-1, with 10 bases that match TRBD2. V was pared by 8 bases and J by 10 bases, with 11 bases of the junction left unmatched. Germline CDR1 SGHDN, CDR2 FVKESK. The CDR3 contains 14 residues. The CDR3: CASSKASGGKEQFF. CDR3 DNA: TGTGCCAGCTCTAAGGCTAGCGGGGGCAAGGAGCAGTTCTTC.

By proportion, this clone is medium-sized. The chain uses TRBV6-4 and TRBJ1-2; D uncertain. V was clipped by 9 bases and J by 2 bases, with 19 bases between them. Germline V gene sequence: CDR1 MRHNA, CDR2 SNTAGT. The CDR3 sequence is 15 residues long. The CDR3 sequence is CASRGEDTPNYGYTF. DNA for the CDR3: TGTGCCAGTCGTGGAGAAGACACCCCCAACTATGGCTACACCTTC.

This clone was detected a few times. V and J are TRBV5-1 and TRBJ2-1, with unresolved D. CDR1 is SGHRS and CDR2 is YFSETQ in the germline V gene. V was cut by 0 bases and J by 4 bases, with 8 bases left in between. This CDR3 is 14 amino acids long. The CDR3 nucleotides read TGCGCCAGCAGCTTGGACGGAGATTACAATGAGCAGTTCTTC. Residues: CASSLDGDYNEQFF.

This clone was seen a single time. As DNA, the CDR3 is TGTGCCAGTAGTCCCCAGACCCTGGCCTACGAGCAGTACTTC. Encoded protein: CASSPQTLAYEQYF. The chain is built from TRBV19 and TRBJ2-7; D is ambiguous. The length of the CDR3 is 14 residues. The V gene's germline CDR1 is LNHDA and CDR2 SQIVND (reference sequence). With 5 bases removed from V and 2 bases from J, the gap between germline ends came to 13 bases.

The DNA of the CDR3 is TGTGCCAGCACCAACCCTCTCCGGAATGAGCAGTTCTTC. It yields the protein CASTNPLRNEQFF. The chain is built from TRBV11-2 and TRBJ2-1; D is unresolved. Germline CDR1 reads SGHAT; CDR2 reads FQNNGV. V dropped 7 bases and J dropped 7 bases, with 14 bases sitting between them. This CDR3 has 13 residues. The full variable domain, in which reference TRBV11-2 and TRBJ2-1 provide the parts outside the CDR3, is EAGVAQSPRYKIIEKRQSVAFWCNPISGHATLYWYQQILGQGPKLLIQFQNNGVVDDSQLPKDRFSAERLKGVDSTLKIQPAKLEDSAVYLCASTNPLRNEQFFGPGTRLTVL.

The chain recombines TRBV9 with TRBJ2-5; 8 bases fit TRBD1. There are 16 residues in the CDR3. Trimming cost V 5 bases and J 5 bases; bases outside gene matches: 14. Germline V gene sequence: CDR1 SGDLS, CDR2 YYNGEE. The CDR3, as DNA: TGTGCCAGCAGTGAAAACAGGGGGTTAGTTTCGGAGACCCAGTACTTC. This gives the protein CASSENRGLVSETQYF.

V is TRBV6-4 and J is TRBJ1-1; TRBD1 might be the D (5 bases). Germline V CDR1 and CDR2: MRHNA, SNTAGT. CDR3 size: 15 residues. The V end lost 2 bases, the J end lost 0 bases, and 10 bases lay between the germline ends. For the CDR3, the DNA is TGTGCCAGCAGTGACGGACAACCTATGAACACTGAAGCTTTCTTT. Its protein product is CASSDGQPMNTEAFF.

CDR3 nucleotides: TGCAGTGCTAGTGCCGGGACTAGCGGGCTAAGCTCCTACAATGAGCAGTTCTTC. Protein: CSASAGTSGLSSYNEQFF. The V and J genes are TRBV20-1 and TRBJ2-1, with 12 bases aligning to TRBD2. This CDR3 comprises 18 residues. The trim removed 3 bases at V and 0 bases at J, leaving 9 bases unmatched. Germline loops: CDR1 DFQATT, CDR2 SNEGSKA (reference sequence).

The rearrangement uses TRBV6-5 and TRBJ2-7; D possibly uses TRBD1 or TRBD2 (5 bases each). Looked up from germline, CDR1 is MNHEY and CDR2 is SVGAGI. The CDR3 has 14 residues. Between the trimmed V and J ends, which lost 6 bases and 4 bases, there was a span of 16 bases. DNA for the CDR3: TGTGCCAGCAGAGGGGAGCCGAGGTGGTACGAGCAGTACTTC. This gives the protein CASRGEPRWYEQYF.

The rearrangement links TRBV18 to TRBJ1-4; 7 positions agree with TRBD1. V dropped 1 base and J dropped 8; count of bases not matched to a gene: 7. CDR1 and CDR2 from the germline V gene are KGHSH and LQKENI. This CDR3 comprises 15 residues. The CDR3 loop is CASSPRDSSGEKLFF. For the CDR3, the DNA is TGTGCCAGCTCACCACGGGACAGTTCAGGGGAAAAACTGTTTTTT.

This chain uses TRBV9 with TRBJ1-2; D is uncertain. With 1 base removed from V and 5 bases from J, the gap between germline ends came to 12 bases. The CDR3 is made up of 14 amino acids. Looked up from germline, CDR1 is SGDLS and CDR2 is YYNGEE. The CDR3 loop reads CASSVTGTEYGYTF. The DNA of the CDR3 is TGTGCCAGCAGCGTAACGGGTACTGAATATGGCTACACCTTC.

This clone was detected a few times. The rearrangement uses TRBV6-4 and TRBJ1-5; no reliable D call. Germline CDR1 MRHNA, CDR2 SNTAGT. This CDR3 contains 13 residues. V was pared by 2 bases and J by 0 bases, with 2 bases between. CDR3 in DNA: TGTGCCAGCAGTGACAATAGCAATCAGCCCCAGCATTTT. This encodes CASSDNSNQPQHF.

The chain links TRBV5-5 to TRBJ1-1; perhaps TRBD1 as D (5 bases). Germline CDR1 SGHKS, CDR2 YYEKEE (reference sequence). The germline V and J ends were trimmed by 4 bases and 8 bases, with 15 bases remaining between them. There are 13 residues in the CDR3. The CDR3 nucleotides read TGTGCCAGCAGCCCCACGGGGGGTTTGGAAGCTTTCTTT. It translates to CASSPTGGLEAFF.

J is TRBJ1-4 and V is TRBV6-4; D might be TRBD1 (5 bases). The germline gives CDR1 MRHNA, CDR2 SNTAGT. CDR3 length equals 15 residues. V was trimmed by 0 bases and J by 8 bases, leaving 13 bases between them. The CDR3: CASSDSEQDGEKLFF. CDR3 sequence (DNA): TGTGCCAGCAGTGACTCGGAACAGGATGGCGAAAAACTGTTTTTT.

The chain uses TRBV4-1 and TRBJ2-4; TRBD1 is a possible D gene (5 bases). Germline V gives CDR1 MGHRA, CDR2 YSYEKL. Trimming shortened V by 3 bases and J by 0 bases, and 12 bases separated the two germline ends. CDR3 length: 16 residues. In nucleotides, the CDR3 is TGCGCCAGCAGCCATAGGGCAGGGCTAGCCAAAAACATTCAGTACTTC. Its protein product is CASSHRAGLAKNIQYF.

The chain uses TRBV5-5 and TRBJ1-1, with unresolved D. V dropped 4 bases and J dropped 7 bases, with 11 bases sitting between them. The V gene's germline CDR1 is SGHKS and CDR2 YYEKEE (reference sequence). This CDR3 region has 12 residues. CDR3 coding DNA: TGTGCCAGCAGCCTGGGCCGGGTTGAAGCTTTCTTT. Protein sequence: CASSLGRVEAFF.

The rearrangement joins TRBV30 to TRBJ2-3; D is possibly TRBD1 (6 bases). This CDR3 region has 16 residues. With 2 bases removed from V and 2 bases from J, the gap between germline ends came to 17 bases. Germline CDR1 and CDR2: GTSNPN and SVGIG (reference sequence). CDR3 nucleotide sequence: TGTGCCTGGAGTAAGGTGGACAGAGCATTCACAGATACGCAGTATTTT. Translation: CAWSKVDRAFTDTQYF.

The chain couples TRBV11-2 to TRBJ2-7; TRBD1 aligns across 7 bases. CDR1 and CDR2 (germline): SGHAT, FQNNGV. The CDR3 runs 13 residues. V dropped 5 bases and J dropped 5; count of bases not matched to a gene: 6. This CDR3 is CASSKTTGDEQYF. The CDR3 DNA sequence: TGTGCCAGCAGCAAAACCACAGGGGACGAGCAGTACTTC.

The CDR3 region is CASSYVLGNEKLFF. The CDR3 DNA sequence: TGTGCCAGCAGTTATGTGTTGGGTAATGAAAAACTGTTTTTT. This chain joins TRBV6-2 or TRBV6-3 and TRBJ1-4; D not resolved. The V end lost 3 bases, the J end lost 4 bases, and 9 bases lay between the germline ends. The CDR3 extends over 14 amino acids. Germline V gives CDR1 MNHEY, CDR2 SVGEGT.

The chain uses TRBV12-3 or TRBV12-4 and TRBJ2-1; D is tentatively TRBD1 or TRBD2 (5 bases each). The CDR3 is 13 residues long. V shed 4 bases and J shed 6 bases, with 10 bases lying between them. CDR3 bases: TGTGCCAGCAGTTGGGACCGGCCCAATGAGCAGTTCTTC. Its protein is CASSWDRPNEQFF.